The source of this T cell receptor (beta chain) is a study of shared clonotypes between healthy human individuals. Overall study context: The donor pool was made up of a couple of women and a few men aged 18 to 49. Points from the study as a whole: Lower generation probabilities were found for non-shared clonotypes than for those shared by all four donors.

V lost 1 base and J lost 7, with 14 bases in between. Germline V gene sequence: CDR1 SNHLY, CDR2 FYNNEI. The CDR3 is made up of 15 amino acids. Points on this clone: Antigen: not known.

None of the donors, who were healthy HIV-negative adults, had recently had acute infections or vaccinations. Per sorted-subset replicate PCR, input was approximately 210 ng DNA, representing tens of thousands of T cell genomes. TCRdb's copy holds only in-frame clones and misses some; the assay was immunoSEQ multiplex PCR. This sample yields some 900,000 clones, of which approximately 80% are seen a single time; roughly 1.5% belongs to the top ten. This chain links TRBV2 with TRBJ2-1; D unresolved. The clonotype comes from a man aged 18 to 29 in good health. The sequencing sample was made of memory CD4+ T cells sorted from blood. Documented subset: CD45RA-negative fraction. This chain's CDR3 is CASSEDGVRGNEQFF. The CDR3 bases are TGTGCCAGCAGTGAAGATGGAGTCCGAGGAAATGAGCAGTTCTTC.